This T cell receptor (beta chain) was recovered during a study of cytomegalovirus exposure and HLA in healthy donors (dated 2017 in TCRdb). As for the study more broadly: The roughly 700 repertoires of the first cohort and the approximately 130 validation repertoires were produced on the same platform, according to a later analysis. The study aimed to test whether signatures of past pathogen exposure could be identified by cataloging public T cell receptors. Besides the first cohort of under 700 subjects, a separate validation cohort made up of 95 to 150 different subjects was used. To predict cytomegalovirus infection status, the study brought together high-throughput TCR immunosequencing, statistical association of individual TCRs with disease status, and machine learning.

The CDR3 spans 15 residues, from the cysteine through the phenylalanine. Only the CDR3 part of the read is kept: 45 bases, read in frame from the first base. V trim: 5 bases; J trim: 6 bases; unmatched bases: 12. CDR1 SGHNT and CDR2 YENEEA were looked up in the germline V gene. Remarks on this clone: What antigen it recognizes has not been identified. No much larger clone exists at a distance of one base, and base qualities are not known.

The donors were included in the validation cohort of over a hundred subjects, a group kept apart from the roughly 700-subject first cohort. What the authors observed across the whole study: The authors suggested that the approach could potentially be generalized to other disease states and immunological phenotypes. The validation cohort had no HLA typing available for a later analysis, so co-occurrence within that cohort was assessed over all 130 or so repertoires. Of the cluster scores, roughly 95% were above 0 in a later analysis, which found that TCRs clustered in the first cohort also tended to co-occur in the roughly 130 validation repertoires. While some public TCRs were present in many individuals, most TCR sequences turned up only very rarely across donors. In vitro tests confirmed that three of the cytomegalovirus-associated TCR beta chains recognize cytomegalovirus antigens. The classifier was reported to diagnose cytomegalovirus status with high specificity and sensitivity in both the original and validation cohorts. In the study, approximately 160 TCR beta chains were listed as associated with cytomegalovirus.

The library was generated by the immunoSEQ multiplex PCR assay. The original pipeline was this. A statistical classification framework was built for diagnosing cytomegalovirus status from the catalog of TCR beta chain sequences. The clones in this table, taken by TCRdb from immuneACCESS, are in-frame only. Not every clone is retained; where verified, under half of the shortfall comes from an unresolved V gene, and the cause of the rest is unknown. That table furnishes V, J and clone size, whereas the DNA furnished D and trimming. The sample yields over 200,000 clones; roughly 88% were counted once. The leading ten clones occupy about 3% of the sample.

The sample comprised PBMCs. The chain employs TRBV11-3 and TRBJ2-7; 8 central bases correspond to TRBD1. The origin of this receptor is a woman aged 18-29 years in good health and CMV-seronegative. The sequence in DNA is TGTGCCAGCAGCAAGACCTCGACAGGGGAAAGCGAGCAGTACTTC. Its product reads: CASSKTSTGESEQYF.